This entry features one T cell receptor beta chain sequence. What it binds is not known. The sample is drawn from a study of vaccination and CD4 T cells after COVID-19. Study in general: The convalescent population consisted of six males and four females, two of whom were of Hispanic ethnicity. Overlapping spike peptides of SARS-CoV-2, HCoV-NL63, HCoV-OC43 and HCoV-229E stimulated the cells.

The CDR3 consists of 15 residues. J gave up 3 bases and V 8 bases, and 7 bases lay outside the gene matches. Germline V CDR1 and CDR2: MNHEY, SMNVEV (reference sequence). CD4+ T cells that had been cultured provided DNA sequenced with the Oncomine TCR Beta short-read assay. TCRdb re-called the PCR reads with MiXCR, one entry per CDR3 protein. In the table there are 15,000 to 20,000 distinct CDR3 sequences, 44% of which are singletons. Time point given: late sampling 161 to 241 days after vaccination in a few convalescent patients. Documented treatment: approximately 10-day PBMC culture with coronavirus spike peptide pools or control peptides (ViraFEST assay).

The V and J genes are TRBV27 and TRBJ2-2, with 9 bases lining up with TRBD1. This TCR was sampled from a human donor who had recovered from COVID-19. The sample in question was CD4+ T cells from blood, cultured in vitro, obtained about 7 months after SARS-CoV-2 vaccination. The CDR3 sequence is CASQDWDRDTGELFF. The CDR3 DNA reads as TGTGCCAGCCAAGACTGGGACAGGGACACCGGGGAGCTGTTTTTT.